This passage covers 8 T cell receptor beta chains from one sample sequenced in a study of T cells in narcolepsy. Sequenced by immunoSEQ multiplex PCR; TCRdb stores in-frame clones only, minus some. The repertoire holds roughly 24,000 clones, with more than 65% as singletons. The material sequenced was memory (CD45RA-) CD4+ T cells from blood. The source is a human donor in good health.

The chain employs TRBV5-1 and TRBJ2-4; D not certain. Trimming stripped 6 bases from V and 0 bases from J, with 10 bases between. The CDR3 spans 14 residues. The germline V gene encodes CDR1 SGHRS and CDR2 YFSETQ. This chain's CDR3 is CASKEELAKNIQYF. As DNA, the CDR3 is TGCGCCAGCAAAGAGGAACTAGCCAAAAACATTCAGTACTTC.

The CDR3 bases are TGTGCCAGTAGTATTGGGACTAGCGGCCAGAAAGAGACCCAGTACTTC. Translating it yields CASSIGTSGQKETQYF. The chain links TRBV19 to TRBJ2-5, with 11 nucleotides matching TRBD2. The germline gives CDR1 LNHDA, CDR2 SQIVND (reference sequence). The CDR3 length is 16 residues. V lost 3 bases, J lost 3 bases, and 6 bases stayed unmatched.

This chain joins TRBV6-4 and TRBJ2-6; D may be TRBD1 (6 bases). V was clipped by 4 bases and J by 3 bases, with 7 bases between them. Germline CDR1 MRHNA, CDR2 SNTAGT. The CDR3 is 14 amino acids. CDR3 amino acids: CASSAQGGANVLTF. The CDR3 bases are TGTGCCAGCAGTGCACAGGGTGGGGCCAACGTCCTGACTTTC.

The V gene is TRBV5-4, the J gene TRBJ2-1; 12 nucleotides match TRBD2. Trimming took 4 bases from V and 0 from J; bases not matched to a gene: 5. The germline V gene has CDR1 SGHNT and CDR2 YYREEE (reference sequence). The CDR3 spans 17 residues. The CDR3 DNA reads as TGTGCCAGCAGCCCTGGACTAGCGGGAAGCTCCTACAATGAGCAGTTCTTC. Protein: CASSPGLAGSSYNEQFF.

In DNA form, the CDR3 reads TGTGCCAGCAGCGCCCAATGGACTAGTTTGAATGAGCAGTTCTTC. Its translation is CASSAQWTSLNEQFF. This chain joins TRBV11-2 and TRBJ2-1, with 7 bases identical to TRBD2. Per the germline V gene, CDR1 is SGHAT and CDR2 is FQNNGV. This CDR3 region has 15 residues. V lost 5 bases, J lost 7 bases, and 11 bases stayed unmatched.

This rearrangement joins TRBV7-2 to TRBJ1-2; D uncertain. Germline loops: CDR1 SGHTA, CDR2 FQGNSA. Trimming pared 5 bases from V and 3 bases from J, leaving 13 bases between. CDR3 length: 14 amino acids. The CDR3 protein is CASSPSVGYYGYTF. The CDR3 DNA sequence: TGTGCCAGCAGCCCGAGCGTGGGGTACTATGGCTACACCTTC.

The chain has TRBV11-2 and TRBJ1-4, with TRBD1 matching over 8 bases. The germline gives CDR1 SGHAT, CDR2 FQNNGV. After removal of 1 base from V and 8 bases from J, the junction contained 3 bases not matched to a gene. This CDR3 has 14 amino acids. The CDR3 loop reads CASSLGTGIEKLFF. The CDR3 region has the DNA TGTGCCAGCAGCTTAGGGACAGGGATCGAAAAACTGTTTTTT.

The rearrangement uses TRBV25-1 and TRBJ1-1, with a weak D call TRBD1 (5 bases). CDR1 MGHDK and CDR2 SYGVNS come from the germline V gene. With 6 bases removed from V and 10 bases from J, the gap between germline ends came to 15 bases. This CDR3 is 12 amino acids long. The CDR3 nucleotides read TGTGCCAGCAGAGATGGGGGAGGCAGAGCTTTCTTT. It specifies CASRDGGGRAFF.